The rows below give T cell receptor beta chains drawn from one sample of a study of OX40 agonist ivuxolimab in advanced cancers. TCRdb keeps only in-frame clones here, not all; method: immunoSEQ multiplex PCR. The profile shows more than 30,000 clones, 86% of them singletons. This specimen was CD4+ or CD8+ T cells sorted from blood, taken in a trial of the OX40 agonist ivuxolimab. The receptors derive from an adult with an advanced solid tumor such as melanoma, head and neck, liver or kidney cancer. CDR3s include the opening cysteine and the closing phenylalanine or tryptophan. Fields, in order: V gene, CDR3 length, D gene, J gene, clone size, CDR3 DNA, CDR3 protein. D genes are given only for firm matches. Not all rows give a size; the values are once, few, many and, for expanded clones, a class.

v_gene: TRBV6-1; len: 13; d_gene: TRBD1; j_gene: TRBJ2-2; abundance: few; CDR3nt: TGTGCCAGCAGGAGACAGGGGGTCGGGGAGCTGTTTTTT; CDR3aa: CASRRQGVGELFF
v_gene: TRBV10-3; len: 15; d_gene: NA; j_gene: TRBJ2-1; abundance: NA; CDR3nt: TGTGCCATCAGTGATTCTGGCGGATCCTACAATGAGCAGTTCTTC; CDR3aa: CAISDSGGSYNEQFF
v_gene: TRBV9; len: 17; d_gene: NA; j_gene: TRBJ2-2; abundance: NA; CDR3nt: TGTGCCAGCAGCCCCAGGGTTGGGGCTTCGAACACCGGGGAGCTGTTTTTT; CDR3aa: CASSPRVGASNTGELFF
v_gene: TRBV5-1; len: 14; d_gene: NA; j_gene: TRBJ1-1; abundance: NA; CDR3nt: TGCGCCAGCAGCTTAGTGTCGGGGAGTGGTGAAGCTTTCTTT; CDR3aa: CASSLVSGSGEAFF
v_gene: TRBV4-3; len: 14; d_gene: NA; j_gene: TRBJ1-5; abundance: few; CDR3nt: TGCGCCAGCAGCCAAGATTTGCACAATCAGCCCCAGCATTTT; CDR3aa: CASSQDLHNQPQHF
v_gene: TRBV5-6; len: 15; d_gene: TRBD1; j_gene: TRBJ2-7; abundance: NA; CDR3nt: TGTGCCAGCAGCTTTGAAGGGACAGGGGGCTACGAGCAGTACTTC; CDR3aa: CASSFEGTGGYEQYF
v_gene: TRBV18; len: 15; d_gene: TRBD1; j_gene: TRBJ1-2; abundance: NA; CDR3nt: TGTGCCAGCTCACCACCGTCAGGACAGGGACATGGCTACACCTTC; CDR3aa: CASSPPSGQGHGYTF
v_gene: TRBV5-6; len: 13; d_gene: NA; j_gene: TRBJ1-6; abundance: NA; CDR3nt: TGTGCCAGCAGCCTGACTGGGGCTTCACCCCTCCACTTT; CDR3aa: CASSLTGASPLHF
v_gene: TRBV4-1; len: 17; d_gene: NA; j_gene: TRBJ1-1; abundance: once; CDR3nt: TGCGCCAGCACCTTTGAGAGGGGGGAAATTTTGAGCACTGAAGCTTTCTTT; CDR3aa: CASTFERGEILSTEAFF
v_gene: TRBV11-2; len: 15; d_gene: TRBD2; j_gene: TRBJ2-5; abundance: few; CDR3nt: TGTGCCAGCAGCTTGAGGACTAGCGGGGGGGAGACCCAGTACTTC; CDR3aa: CASSLRTSGGETQYF
v_gene: TRBV12-5; len: 11; d_gene: NA; j_gene: TRBJ2-1; abundance: NA; CDR3nt: TGTGCTAGTGGTTTACGGACAGAGCAGTTCTTC; CDR3aa: CASGLRTEQFF
v_gene: TRBV19; len: 14; d_gene: TRBD2; j_gene: TRBJ2-7; abundance: once; CDR3nt: TGTGCCAGTAGTATCAACCTAGCGGGCTACGAGCAGTACTTC; CDR3aa: CASSINLAGYEQYF
v_gene: TRBV6-5; len: 16; d_gene: NA; j_gene: TRBJ1-2; abundance: NA; CDR3nt: TGTGCCAGCAGTTACAATTCGGGGGCAGGAGACTATGGCTACACCTTC; CDR3aa: CASSYNSGAGDYGYTF
v_gene: TRBV6-6; len: 13; d_gene: NA; j_gene: TRBJ1-2; abundance: once; CDR3nt: TGTGCCAGCAGTCGGGATAGTAACTATGGCTACACCTTC; CDR3aa: CASSRDSNYGYTF
v_gene: TRBV11-2; len: 15; d_gene: NA; j_gene: TRBJ2-2; abundance: NA; CDR3nt: TGTGCCAGCAGCTTATCTAGCGCCAACACCGGGGAGCTGTTTTTT; CDR3aa: CASSLSSANTGELFF
v_gene: TRBV5-4; len: 14; d_gene: NA; j_gene: TRBJ1-1; abundance: NA; CDR3nt: TGTGCCAGCAGTATCGGGGGAGATGAAACTGAAGCTTTCTTT; CDR3aa: CASSIGGDETEAFF
v_gene: TRBV5-1; len: 15; d_gene: TRBD2; j_gene: TRBJ2-7; abundance: NA; CDR3nt: TGCGCCAGCAGCTTGGAACTAGCGGACTCCTACGAGCAGTACTTC; CDR3aa: CASSLELADSYEQYF
v_gene: TRBV19; len: 13; d_gene: NA; j_gene: TRBJ2-3; abundance: once; CDR3nt: TGTGCCAGTAGTGTGAGGGTCACAGATACGCAGTATTTT; CDR3aa: CASSVRVTDTQYF
v_gene: TRBV30; len: 14; d_gene: TRBD1; j_gene: TRBJ2-3; abundance: NA; CDR3nt: TGTGCCTCCGGACCAGGGGGCGAGGGAGATACGCAGTATTTT; CDR3aa: CASGPGGEGDTQYF
v_gene: TRBV5-1; len: 14; d_gene: TRBD2; j_gene: TRBJ2-7; abundance: NA; CDR3nt: TGCGCCAGCAGCTTAGCGGGGAATGCCTACGAGCAGTACTTC; CDR3aa: CASSLAGNAYEQYF
v_gene: TRBV11-2; len: 11; d_gene: TRBD1; j_gene: TRBJ1-2; abundance: once; CDR3nt: TGTGCCAGCAGCTCGGACAGGGCGGACACCTTC; CDR3aa: CASSSDRADTF